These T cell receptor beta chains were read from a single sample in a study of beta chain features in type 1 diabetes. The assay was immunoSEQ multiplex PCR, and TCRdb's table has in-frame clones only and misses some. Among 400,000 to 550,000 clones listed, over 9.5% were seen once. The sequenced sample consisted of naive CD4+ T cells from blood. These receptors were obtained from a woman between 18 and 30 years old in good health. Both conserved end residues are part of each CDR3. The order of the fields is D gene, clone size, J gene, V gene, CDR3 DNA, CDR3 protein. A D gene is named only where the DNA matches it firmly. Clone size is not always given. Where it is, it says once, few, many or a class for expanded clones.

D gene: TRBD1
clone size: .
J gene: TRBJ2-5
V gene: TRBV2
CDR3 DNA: TGTGCCACTAGACAGGGGGGAGAGACCCAGTACTTC
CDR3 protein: CATRQGGETQYF

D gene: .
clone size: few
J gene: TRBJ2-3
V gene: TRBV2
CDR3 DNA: TGTGCCAGCAGTGAAAGGACGCAGTATTTT
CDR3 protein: CASSERTQYF

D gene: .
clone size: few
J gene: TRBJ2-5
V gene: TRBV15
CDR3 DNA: TGTGCCACCAGCAGAGATCCAAGCCGGGAAGAGACCCAGTACTTC
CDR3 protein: CATSRDPSREETQYF

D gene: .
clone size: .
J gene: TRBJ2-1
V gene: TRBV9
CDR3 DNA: TGTGCCAGCAGCGCTCGGGGCGACTCCTACAATGAGCAGTTCTTC
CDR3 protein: CASSARGDSYNEQFF

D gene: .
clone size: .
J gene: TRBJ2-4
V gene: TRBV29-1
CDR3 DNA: TGCAGCGTTGACGGGGGCCCAGCCAAAAACATTCAGTACTTC
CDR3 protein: CSVDGGPAKNIQYF

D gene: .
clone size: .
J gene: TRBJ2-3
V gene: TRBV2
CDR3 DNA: TGTGCCACCTCTAGGAAGTTGGACACAGATACGCAGTATTTT
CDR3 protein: CATSRKLDTDTQYF

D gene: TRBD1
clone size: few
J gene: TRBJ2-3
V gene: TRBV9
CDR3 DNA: TGTGCCAGCAGCTTAACACCAGGGGGCGGAGGAGGAGATACGCAGTATTTT
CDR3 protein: CASSLTPGGGGGDTQYF

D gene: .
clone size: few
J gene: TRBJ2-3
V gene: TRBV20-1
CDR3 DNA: TGCAGTGAGTCTTCGGCCTCTACGCAGTATTTT
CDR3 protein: CSESSASTQYF

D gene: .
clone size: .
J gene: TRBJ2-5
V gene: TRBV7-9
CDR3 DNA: TGTGCCAGCAGAAAAGACCAAGGGAAGACCCAGTACTTC
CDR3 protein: CASRKDQGKTQYF

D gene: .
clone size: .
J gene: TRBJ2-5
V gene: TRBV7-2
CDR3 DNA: TGTGCCAGCAGCTTGGGCCCCCGCAAGACCCAGTACTTC
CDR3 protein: CASSLGPRKTQYF

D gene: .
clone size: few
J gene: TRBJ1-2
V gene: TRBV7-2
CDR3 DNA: TGTGCCAGCATACTAAGGACAGCTAACTATGGCTACACCTTC
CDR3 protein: CASILRTANYGYTF

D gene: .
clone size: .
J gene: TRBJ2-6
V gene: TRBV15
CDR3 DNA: TGTGCGACCGGGGTATCTGGGGCCAACGTCCTGACTTTC
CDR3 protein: CATGVSGANVLTF

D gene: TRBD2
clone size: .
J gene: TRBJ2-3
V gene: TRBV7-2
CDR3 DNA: TGTGCCAGCAGCCGTCTGCCTAGCGGGGGGTACACAGATACGCAGTATTTT
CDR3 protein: CASSRLPSGGYTDTQYF

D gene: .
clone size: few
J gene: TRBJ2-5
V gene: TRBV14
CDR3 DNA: TGTGCCAGCAGCCAAGTAGGTACCAGCGAGACCCAGTACTTC
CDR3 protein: CASSQVGTSETQYF

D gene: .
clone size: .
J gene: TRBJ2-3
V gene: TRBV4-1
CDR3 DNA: TGCGCCAGCAGCCACGCGAGGACTAGCACAGATACGCAGTATTTT
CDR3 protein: CASSHARTSTDTQYF

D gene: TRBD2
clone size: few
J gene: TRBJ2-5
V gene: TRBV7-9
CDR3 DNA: TGTGCCAGCACCGCGGGAGTCCAAGAGACCCAGTACTTC
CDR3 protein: CASTAGVQETQYF

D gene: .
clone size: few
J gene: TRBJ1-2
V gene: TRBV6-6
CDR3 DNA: TGTGCCAGCATGTTGGCAGGGCTGTACTATGGCTACACCTTC
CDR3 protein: CASMLAGLYYGYTF

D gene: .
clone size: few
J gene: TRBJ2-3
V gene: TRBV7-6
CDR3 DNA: TGTGCCAGCAGCTTGGGGCAGACCACAGATACGCAGTATTTT
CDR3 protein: CASSLGQTTDTQYF

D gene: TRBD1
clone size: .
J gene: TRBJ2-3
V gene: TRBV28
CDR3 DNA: TGTGCCAGCAGTTTAGGGACAGGGCGCACAGATACGCAGTATTTT
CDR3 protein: CASSLGTGRTDTQYF

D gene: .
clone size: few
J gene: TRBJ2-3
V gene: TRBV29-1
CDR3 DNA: TGCAGCGGTGGGGTAGGAGATACGCAGTATTTT
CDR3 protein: CSGGVGDTQYF

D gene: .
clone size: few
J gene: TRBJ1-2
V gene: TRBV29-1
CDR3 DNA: TGCAGCGTTGAAGACCGCCGTCAGGGAGCGGGCACCTTC
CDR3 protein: CSVEDRRQGAGTF

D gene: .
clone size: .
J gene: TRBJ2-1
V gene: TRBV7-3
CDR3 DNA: TGTGCCAGCAGCACCAGAGCGGCTTCCTCCTACAATGAGCAGTTCTTC
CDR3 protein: CASSTRAASSYNEQFF

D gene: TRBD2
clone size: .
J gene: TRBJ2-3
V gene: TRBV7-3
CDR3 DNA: TGTGCCAGCAGCTCGGGGGGGCCAGATACGCAGTATTTT
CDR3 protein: CASSSGGPDTQYF

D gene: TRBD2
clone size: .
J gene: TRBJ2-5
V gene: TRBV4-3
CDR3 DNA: TGCGCCAGCAGCCAAGACTTTCCGGGAGGGCCAGGGACCCAGTACTTC
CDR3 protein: CASSQDFPGGPGTQYF

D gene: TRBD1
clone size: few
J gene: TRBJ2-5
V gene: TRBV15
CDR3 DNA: TGTGCCACCAGCAGAGCTACAGGGGGAGGAGAGACCCAGTACTTC
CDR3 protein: CATSRATGGGETQYF

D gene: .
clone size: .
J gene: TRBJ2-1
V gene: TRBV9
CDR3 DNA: TGTGCCAGCAGCGCAAGAGGGGGTACCTACAATGAGCAGTTCTTC
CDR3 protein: CASSARGGTYNEQFF

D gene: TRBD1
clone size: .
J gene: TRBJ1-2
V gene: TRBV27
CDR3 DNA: TGTGCCAGCAGTCCACAGGGGAGCTATGGCTACACCTTC
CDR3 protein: CASSPQGSYGYTF

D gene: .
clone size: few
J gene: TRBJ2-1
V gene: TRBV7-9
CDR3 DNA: TGTGCCAGCAGCCCGGCGGTGGATGAGCAGTTCTTC
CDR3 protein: CASSPAVDEQFF

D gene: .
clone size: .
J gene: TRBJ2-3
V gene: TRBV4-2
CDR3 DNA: TGTGCCAGCAGCCAAGCTGCCCGCGGCTCAGGTGATACGCAGTATTTT
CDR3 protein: CASSQAARGSGDTQYF

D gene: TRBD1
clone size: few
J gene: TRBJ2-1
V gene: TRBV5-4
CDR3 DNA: TGTGCCAGCAGCTCCCGTCAGGGGGCGTGGAATGAGCAGTTCTTC
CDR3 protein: CASSSRQGAWNEQFF

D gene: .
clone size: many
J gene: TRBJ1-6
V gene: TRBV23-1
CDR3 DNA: TGCGCCTGTAATTCACCCCTCCACTTT
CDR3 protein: CACNSPLHF

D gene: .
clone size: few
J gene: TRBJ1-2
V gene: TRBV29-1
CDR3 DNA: TGCAGCGTTGAAGCGTGGGCAGGACACTATGGCTACACCTTC
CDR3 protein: CSVEAWAGHYGYTF

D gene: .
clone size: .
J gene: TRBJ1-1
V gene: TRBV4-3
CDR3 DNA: TGCGCCAGCAGTCGACCCCGGGGGGCGGACACTGAAGCTTTCTTT
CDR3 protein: CASSRPRGADTEAFF

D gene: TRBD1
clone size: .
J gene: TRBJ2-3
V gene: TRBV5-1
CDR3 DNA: TGCGCCAGCAGCACCGGGACAGGGAACACGCAGTATTTT
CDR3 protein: CASSTGTGNTQYF

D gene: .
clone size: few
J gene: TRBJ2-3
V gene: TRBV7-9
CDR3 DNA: TGTGCCAGCAGCTCTTTCACAGATACGCAGTATTTT
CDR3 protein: CASSSFTDTQYF

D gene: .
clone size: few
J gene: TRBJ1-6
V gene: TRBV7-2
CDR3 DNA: TGTGCCAGCAGCCCTAGGACCGATTCACCCCTCCACTTT
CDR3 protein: CASSPRTDSPLHF

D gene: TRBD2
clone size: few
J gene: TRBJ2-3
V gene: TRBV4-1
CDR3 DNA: TGCGCCAGCAGCCAAGGGCGGGGGGCCTACCGGACAGATACGCAGTATTTT
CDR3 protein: CASSQGRGAYRTDTQYF

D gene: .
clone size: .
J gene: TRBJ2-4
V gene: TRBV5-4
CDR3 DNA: TGTGCCAGCAGCTTGGCGGGGCTAAACATTCAGTACTTC
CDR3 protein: CASSLAGLNIQYF

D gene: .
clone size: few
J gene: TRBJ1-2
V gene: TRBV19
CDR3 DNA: TGTGCCAGCAGCATAAGAGGATATGGCTACACCTTC
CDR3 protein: CASSIRGYGYTF

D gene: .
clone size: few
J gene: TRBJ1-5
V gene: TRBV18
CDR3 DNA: TGTGCCAGCTCACCAAGAGAGCAGCCCCAGCATTTT
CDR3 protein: CASSPREQPQHF

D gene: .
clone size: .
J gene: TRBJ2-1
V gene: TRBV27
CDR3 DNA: TGTGCCAGCAGTAACCTTGGGTCAGGGGGGAAGGTGTTCTTC
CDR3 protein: CASSNLGSGGKVFF

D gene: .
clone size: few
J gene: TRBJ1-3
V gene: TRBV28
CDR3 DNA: TGTGCCAGCAGTTGGACCTCTGGAAACACCATATATTTT
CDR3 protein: CASSWTSGNTIYF

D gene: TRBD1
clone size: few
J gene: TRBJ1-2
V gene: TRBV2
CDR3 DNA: TGTGCCAGCAGTGGGACAGGGGGAGGCTATGGCTACACCTTC
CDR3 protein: CASSGTGGGYGYTF

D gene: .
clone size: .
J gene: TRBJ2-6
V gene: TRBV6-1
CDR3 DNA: TGTGCCAGCAGCCTGGCTGGGGGGGCCAACGTCCTGACTTTC
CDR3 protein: CASSLAGGANVLTF

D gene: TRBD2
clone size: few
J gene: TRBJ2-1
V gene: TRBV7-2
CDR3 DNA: TGTGCCAGCAGCTTTTTTACCCGAAGGTGGGAGGGCAATGAGCAGTTCTTC
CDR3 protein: CASSFFTRRWEGNEQFF

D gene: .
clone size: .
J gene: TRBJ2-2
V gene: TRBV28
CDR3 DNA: TGTGCCAGCAGTTTAGGCGGGGCAGCCGGGGAGCTGTTTTTT
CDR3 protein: CASSLGGAAGELFF

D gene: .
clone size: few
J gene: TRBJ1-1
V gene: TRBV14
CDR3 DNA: TGTGCCAGCAGCCAAACAGGTCCGGCGAATGAAGCTTTCTTT
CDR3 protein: CASSQTGPANEAFF

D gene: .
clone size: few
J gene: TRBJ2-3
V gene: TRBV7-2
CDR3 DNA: TGTGCCAGCAGCTCTCCGGGCACAGATACGCAGTATTTT
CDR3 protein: CASSSPGTDTQYF

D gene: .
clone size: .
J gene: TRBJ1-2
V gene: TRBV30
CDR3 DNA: TGTGCCTGGAGTGTAGGCAATAACTATGGCTACACCTTC
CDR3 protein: CAWSVGNNYGYTF

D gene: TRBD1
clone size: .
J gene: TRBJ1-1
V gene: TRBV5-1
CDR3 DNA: TGCGCCAGCAGCCCTGACAGGGGGGACACTGAAGCTTTCTTT
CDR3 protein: CASSPDRGDTEAFF

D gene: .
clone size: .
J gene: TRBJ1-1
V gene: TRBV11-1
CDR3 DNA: TGTGCCAGCAGCCCGTGGGGGCAGAACACTGAAGCTTTCTTT
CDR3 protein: CASSPWGQNTEAFF

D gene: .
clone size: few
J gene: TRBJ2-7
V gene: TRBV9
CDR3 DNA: TGTGCCAGCAGCGTAGGGGGTTCGTACGAGCAGTACTTC
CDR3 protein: CASSVGGSYEQYF

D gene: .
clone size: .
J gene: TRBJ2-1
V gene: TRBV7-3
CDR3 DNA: TGTGCCAGCAGCTTATCTGGGGATGAGCAGTTCTTC
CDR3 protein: CASSLSGDEQFF

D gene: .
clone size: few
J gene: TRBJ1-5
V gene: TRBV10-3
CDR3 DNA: TGTGCCACCAAACTTGGCACGGGGAGTGTAGGTGATCAGCCCCAGCATTTT
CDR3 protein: CATKLGTGSVGDQPQHF

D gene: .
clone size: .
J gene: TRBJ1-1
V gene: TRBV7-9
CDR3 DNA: TGTGCCAGCAGCTTAAAGGGGGGCACTGAAGCTTTCTTT
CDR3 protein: CASSLKGGTEAFF

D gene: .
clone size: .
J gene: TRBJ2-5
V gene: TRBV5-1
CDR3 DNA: TGCGCCAGCAGAACCCCCCGGGCGTCAGAGACCCAGTACTTC
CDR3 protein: CASRTPRASETQYF

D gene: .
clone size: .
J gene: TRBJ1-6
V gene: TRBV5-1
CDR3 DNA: TGCGCCAGCAGCCGTACGAGTTTGGGAGATTCACCCCTCCACTTT
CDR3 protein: CASSRTSLGDSPLHF

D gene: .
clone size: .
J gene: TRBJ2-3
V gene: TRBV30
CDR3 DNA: TGTGCCTGGAGTAGCGGGCTAAGCACAGATACGCAGTATTTT
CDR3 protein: CAWSSGLSTDTQYF

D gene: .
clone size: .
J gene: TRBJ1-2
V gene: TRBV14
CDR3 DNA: TGTGCCAGCAGCCAATATCGGGCCACCTACACCTTC
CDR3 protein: CASSQYRATYTF